A selection of T cell receptor beta chains follows, all from one sample in a study of regulatory and conventional T cells in RAG deficiency. Generated by immunoSEQ multiplex PCR, the TCRdb table keeps only in-frame clones and is missing some. The data show 34,000 or so clones, with roughly three quarters seen just once and around 3.4% held by the top ten. Separately, the same data were catalogued under a study of regulatory T cells.

The specimen sequenced was CD4+ effector T cells sorted from blood. These receptors were obtained from a human donor in good health. Both conserved end residues are part of each CDR3. A D gene is named only where the DNA matches it firmly. Size tells how often a clone was seen (once, few, many) or the class of an expanded clone, and some rows leave it out.

few,NA,TRBJ1-2,TRBV14,CASSQVGQYYGYTF,TGTGCCAGCAGCCAAGTCGGGCAGTACTATGGCTACACCTTC
NA,NA,TRBJ1-3,TRBV30,CAWTQGFFSGNTIYF,TGTGCCTGGACACAGGGATTTTTTTCTGGAAACACCATATATTTT
NA,NA,TRBJ1-6,TRBV5-6,CASSLGAGNSPLHF,TGTGCCAGCAGCTTAGGGGCGGGTAATTCACCCCTCCACTTT
NA,TRBD1,TRBJ1-5,TRBV19,CASSISRGLEPQHF,TGTGCCAGTAGTATATCCAGGGGGCTGGAGCCCCAGCATTTT
NA,TRBD1,TRBJ1-4,TRBV5-1,CASSLAWSRGGLRNEKLFF,TGCGCCAGCAGCTTGGCCTGGTCCAGGGGGGGCCTAAGAAATGAAAAACTGTTTTTT
NA,TRBD1,TRBJ2-3,TRBV10-3,CAISEQGSSDTQYF,TGTGCCATCAGTGAACAGGGGTCTTCAGATACGCAGTATTTT
NA,TRBD1,TRBJ2-7,TRBV6-5,CASQGRDRGEQYF,TGTGCCAGCCAAGGCCGGGACAGGGGCGAGCAGTACTTC
NA,NA,TRBJ1-1,TRBV5-6,CASSWGVDTEAFF,TGTGCCAGCAGCTGGGGAGTGGACACTGAAGCTTTCTTT
NA,TRBD1,TRBJ1-1,TRBV29-1,CSGGQRNTEAFF,TGCAGCGGGGGACAGCGAAACACTGAAGCTTTCTTT
NA,TRBD2,TRBJ2-5,TRBV7-9,CASSLAQFSGTQETQYF,TGTGCCAGCAGCTTAGCGCAGTTTAGCGGGACCCAAGAGACCCAGTACTTC
NA,TRBD2,TRBJ2-2,TRBV6-1,CASSAAGGLTGELFF,TGTGCCAGCAGTGCAGCGGGGGGGCTTACCGGGGAGCTGTTTTTT
NA,NA,TRBJ1-4,TRBV5-1,CASSLAGQEKLFF,TGCGCCAGCAGCTTGGCAGGGCAAGAAAAACTGTTTTTT
NA,NA,TRBJ2-7,TRBV18,CASSLNSQGTIHEQYF,TGTGCCAGCTCATTAAACAGCCAGGGTACGATCCATGAGCAGTACTTC
NA,NA,TRBJ1-3,TRBV4-1,CASSQDGAGKIGNTIYF,TGCGCCAGCAGCCAAGATGGGGCAGGGAAAATCGGAAACACCATATATTTT
NA,NA,TRBJ1-4,TRBV9,CASSVDAAGEKLFF,TGTGCCAGCAGCGTAGACGCGGCAGGTGAAAAACTGTTTTTT
once,NA,TRBJ2-1,TRBV7-2,CASSTPRTETSYNEQFF,TGTGCCAGCAGCACCCCCCGGACAGAAACTTCCTACAATGAGCAGTTCTTC
NA,TRBD2,TRBJ2-1,TRBV27,CASSFSSSGGPYNEQFF,TGTGCCAGCAGTTTCTCGTCTAGCGGGGGTCCCTACAATGAGCAGTTCTTC
NA,NA,TRBJ2-2,TRBV11-2,CASSYHPRDTGELFF,TGTGCCAGCAGCTACCACCCCAGGGACACCGGGGAGCTGTTTTTT
NA,NA,TRBJ2-3,TRBV5-6,CASSLGDTQYF,TGTGCCAGCAGCTTGGGGGATACGCAGTATTTT
NA,NA,TRBJ1-2,TRBV7-3,CASSANGYGYTF,TGTGCCAGCAGCGCTAATGGCTATGGCTACACCTTC
NA,NA,TRBJ1-5,TRBV18,CASSPTKHSQNQPQHF,TGTGCCAGCTCACCTACTAAACACAGTCAAAATCAGCCCCAGCATTTT
NA,NA,TRBJ2-7,TRBV11-3,CASSLAGGPQYF,TGTGCCAGCAGCTTAGCTGGGGGACCGCAGTACTTC
NA,NA,TRBJ2-3,TRBV4-2,CASSQPSGRTDTQYF,TGTGCCAGCAGCCAGCCCAGCGGGCGCACAGATACGCAGTATTTT
NA,NA,TRBJ1-3,TRBV14,CASSRDGRRLDTIYF,TGTGCCAGCAGCCGGGACGGACGGCGATTAGACACCATATATTTT
NA,NA,TRBJ2-5,TRBV5-5,CASQLGGPNQETQYF,TGTGCCAGCCAGCTTGGCGGACCAAACCAAGAGACCCAGTACTTC
once,TRBD1,TRBJ1-1,TRBV11-2,CASSSQGALAFF,TGTGCCAGCAGCTCACAGGGGGCGTTGGCTTTCTTT
NA,TRBD2,TRBJ2-2,TRBV7-2,CASSKLAGANTGELFF,TGTGCCAGCAGCAAACTAGCGGGGGCCAACACCGGGGAGCTGTTTTTT
few,NA,TRBJ1-1,TRBV7-8,CASSLSRAFSEAFF,TGTGCCAGCAGCTTATCGAGGGCTTTCAGTGAAGCTTTCTTT
NA,NA,TRBJ2-1,TRBV30,CAWSRQGISLYNEQFF,TGTGCCTGGAGTCGCCAGGGAATATCCTTATACAATGAGCAGTTCTTC
NA,NA,TRBJ2-1,TRBV19,CASSTAGPDNNEQFF,TGTGCCAGTAGTACAGCAGGACCTGATAACAATGAGCAGTTCTTC
NA,NA,TRBJ1-2,TRBV5-5,CASSPDIYGYTF,TGTGCCAGCAGCCCGGACATCTATGGCTACACCTTC
NA,NA,TRBJ2-7,TRBV5-6,CASSYQSTGYRLYEQYF,TGTGCCAGCAGCTATCAATCTACAGGGTACCGCCTCTACGAGCAGTACTTC
NA,TRBD1,TRBJ1-1,TRBV7-9,CASSFGQGWDTEAFF,TGTGCCAGCAGCTTTGGACAGGGGTGGGATACTGAAGCTTTCTTT
few,TRBD2,TRBJ2-3,TRBV19,CASSIGQLAGADTQYF,TGTGCCAGTAGTATTGGGCAACTAGCGGGCGCAGATACGCAGTATTTT
NA,NA,TRBJ2-3,TRBV7-2,CASSLSPRGDTQYF,TGTGCCAGCAGCTTATCGCCCAGGGGAGATACGCAGTATTTT
NA,NA,TRBJ1-1,TRBV18,CASSTSPGDTEAFF,TGTGCCAGCTCAACAAGCCCGGGGGACACTGAAGCTTTCTTT
NA,NA,TRBJ1-1,TRBV7-9,CASSAGGSGTEAFF,TGTGCCAGCAGTGCCGGTGGGTCGGGTACTGAAGCTTTCTTT
few,NA,TRBJ2-7,TRBV19,CASSSGSNLEQYF,TGTGCCAGTAGTAGTGGCAGCAACCTCGAGCAGTACTTC
NA,NA,TRBJ1-1,TRBV6-1,CASSAAGGEGGSFF,TGTGCCAGCAGCGCCGCTGGTGGTGAGGGGGGATCTTTCTTT
NA,NA,TRBJ1-1,TRBV5-1,CASSLESTATEAFF,TGCGCCAGCAGCTTGGAATCGACAGCAACTGAAGCTTTCTTT
NA,TRBD1,TRBJ1-2,TRBV4-2,CASSSGTANYGYTF,TGTGCCAGCAGCTCCGGGACAGCAAACTATGGCTACACCTTC
NA,NA,TRBJ1-5,TRBV6-1,CASSDKGGEPQHF,TGTGCCAGCAGTGATAAGGGAGGGGAGCCCCAGCATTTT
NA,NA,TRBJ2-2,TRBV21-1,CASSKATDIITGELFF,TGTGCCAGCAGCAAAGCAACGGACATCATCACCGGGGAGCTGTTTTTT
NA,NA,TRBJ1-1,TRBV5-4,CASSSRTELNTEAFF,TGTGCCAGCAGCTCGAGGACAGAATTGAACACTGAAGCTTTCTTT
NA,TRBD2,TRBJ2-1,TRBV2,CASIGGGTYNEQFF,TGTGCCAGCATCGGGGGGGGCACCTACAATGAGCAGTTCTTC
few,NA,TRBJ2-3,TRBV7-2,CASSPRRVDTQYF,TGTGCCAGCAGCCCTAGGCGTGTAGATACGCAGTATTTT
NA,NA,TRBJ2-5,TRBV4-1,CASSIRSGEGETQYF,TGCGCCAGCAGCATACGATCAGGGGAGGGAGAGACCCAGTACTTC
NA,TRBD2,TRBJ2-1,TRBV7-3,CASSLSSGGNEQFF,TGTGCCAGCAGCCTCTCTAGCGGGGGGAATGAGCAGTTCTTC